The clone carrying this TCR beta chain was observed a single time. Its antigen is not known. Germline-derived CDR1 and CDR2 are LGHNA and YSLEER. Trimming took off 6 bases at V and 4 bases at J, with 26 bases between the two ends. CDR3 length equals 18 residues. The sample originates from a study of radiotherapy plus CTLA-4 blockade in lung cancer. General study findings and limits: Clones derived from tumor TCRs expanded in blood after radiotherapy plus ipilimumab.

TCRdb's copy holds only in-frame clones and misses some; the assay was immunoSEQ multiplex PCR. The table lists fewer than 140,000 clones, more than 70% of them singletons, with about 2.2% in the top ten. The chain links TRBV4-3 to TRBJ2-3; tentative D call: TRBD2 (6 bases). The source was peripheral blood, collected from a patient treated with radiotherapy plus ipilimumab. The sequence derives from a human donor with non-small cell lung cancer that progressed on radiotherapy plus ipilimumab. Some clones in this sample may be carry-over from other donors' samples. CDR3 sequence (DNA): TGCGCCAGCAGTCAATTAGGGCTGACTAGTTGGGGGGCAGATACGCAGTATTTT. As protein: CASSQLGLTSWGADTQYF.